These 3 T cell receptor beta chains were sequenced from one sample in a study of PD-1 blockade in classical Hodgkin lymphoma. Some clones are missing from TCRdb's copy, which holds only in-frame ones; the method was immunoSEQ multiplex PCR. The table lists 10,000 to 15,000 clones, 65% to 85% of them singletons, with more than 1.5% in the top ten. No patient escaped relapse after autologous stem cell transplantation, and brentuximab vedotin exposure varied. Purification of CD4+ T cells from thawed PBMCs was performed via magnetic negative selection. The sequencing here drew on CD4+ T cells from blood, taken at baseline. All receptors come from a human donor with classical Hodgkin lymphoma.

This chain uses TRBV5-6 with TRBJ2-4; the match to TRBD1 covers 8 bases. J was trimmed by 8 bases and V by 2 bases; bases with no gene match: 9. Germline CDR1 SGHDT, CDR2 YYEEEE. This CDR3 spans 15 amino acids. CDR3 DNA: TGTGCCAGCAGCTTAGGGGACAGGAATGTTTACATTCAGTACTTC. Translated: CASSLGDRNVYIQYF.

The gene calls are TRBV9 and TRBJ2-3; 13 nucleotides agree with TRBD2. Germline lookup yields CDR1 SGDLS and CDR2 YYNGEE. The J segment lost 4 bases and the V segment lost 4 bases, leaving 6 bases of the junction unmatched. The CDR3 has 16 amino acids. Here the CDR3 DNA reads TGTGCCAGCAGCCGTCGGACTAGCGGGGGCGCAGATACGCAGTATTTT. Amino acid sequence: CASSRRTSGGADTQYF.

The rearrangement links TRBV30 to TRBJ1-3, with a possible D match to TRBD1 (5 bases). CDR1 GTSNPN and CDR2 SVGIG come from the germline V gene (reference sequence). This CDR3 has 16 residues. V lost 0 bases and J 0 bases, leaving 12 bases between the germline ends. The CDR3 sequence is CAWSVEGESSGNTIYF. The DNA for the CDR3 is TGTGCCTGGAGTGTTGAAGGGGAGAGCTCTGGAAACACCATATATTTT.